This T cell receptor (beta chain) stems from a study of regulatory T cells in long-lasting Graves disease. This clonotype was seen only a few times. The CDR3 loop spans 13 amino acids. Trimming cost V 5 bases and J 9 bases; bases outside gene matches: 10. Germline V gives CDR1 DFQATT, CDR2 SNEGSKA (reference sequence). To make TCR beta libraries, researchers used iRepertoire HTBI primers and Arm-PCR of CDR3 regions. TCRdb reanalysed the multiplex PCR reads using MiXCR and keeps one entry per CDR3 protein. The sample holds some 370,000 distinct CDR3 sequences, 12% seen once. Indicated time point: newly diagnosed GD, antithyroid drugs for less than 3 months. The TCR library used RNA extracted from PBMCs. Another study also made use of these data, one on T cells in Graves' hyperthyroidism and ophthalmopathy. That source adds: Separation of ophthalmopathy from stable hyperthyroidism was achieved by a 13 V-J model. The model foresaw ophthalmopathy a median around 6 months prior to onset.

This receptor was taken from a woman aged 18-29 years with Graves disease. The sequencing used peripheral blood mononuclear cells (PBMCs), collected at new diagnosis, from a patient treated with antithyroid drugs. The J gene is TRBJ2-1, the V gene TRBV20-1, with 7 positions matching TRBD2. CDR3 amino acids: CSAVTGTGGEQFF. DNA of the CDR3: TGCAGTGCTGTTACGGGAACGGGAGGTGAGCAGTTCTTC.